This T cell receptor (beta chain) was found in a study of T-cell reconstitution after alpha-beta-depleted transplantation in children. In germline, CDR1 is SGHAT, CDR2 FQNNGV. The CDR3 totals 18 residues. After removal of 0 bases from V and 3 bases from J, the junction contained 8 bases not matched to a gene. This clonotype was observed at least ten times. The authors prepared the TCRbeta library with unique molecular identifiers. Using its own MiXCR run on the PCR reads, TCRdb lists one record per CDR3 protein. Of 200,000 to 250,000 distinct CDR3 sequences in the sample, roughly a tenth are singletons; the top ten hold 5.1%.

This clonotype was sampled from a human donor who donated a stem cell graft to a child with SCID. V usage is TRBV11-2 and J usage is TRBJ1-4; 9 nucleotides line up with TRBD1. Source: PBMCs from the stem cell graft donor, taken from the stem cell graft. The DNA of the CDR3 is TGTGCCAGCAGCTTAGAGGGGGGGACAGGGTACTCTAATGAAAAACTGTTTTTT. As protein: CASSLEGGTGYSNEKLFF. The variable domain in full, with the rest retrieved from reference TRBV11-2 and TRBJ1-4, is EAGVAQSPRYKIIEKRQSVAFWCNPISGHATLYWYQQILGQGPKLLIQFQNNGVVDDSQLPKDRFSAERLKGVDSTLKIQPAKLEDSAVYLCASSLEGGTGYSNEKLFFGSGTQLSVL.